The TCR beta chain described here comes from a study of blood T cell repertoires in COVID-19. Across the study: PBMCs, B-cell-depleted T cells, or T cells were the source of the cDNA or gDNA that made up the material.

This clone occurred a few times. Other DNA sequences of this sample code for an identical CDR3. In the source study's methods: Amplification of reference gene primers provided the estimated nucleated cell counts. Method: immunoSEQ multiplex PCR; TCRdb's copy keeps in-frame clones and lacks some. V, J and clone size reflect that table, while D and trimming were determined from the DNA. The repertoire consists of some 240,000 clones, with more than 65% occurring once and the leading ten covering approximately 1.5%. This CDR3 region has 13 residues. The germline CDR1 and CDR2 sequences are SGHTA and FQGNSA. V lost 5 bases, J lost 2 bases, and 9 bases lay in between.

This TCR came from a woman aged 40 to 55 who had recovered from COVID-19. The chain employs TRBV7-2 and TRBJ2-5; D remains ambiguous. The sequencing sample was made of peripheral blood. This CDR3 is CASSPGVQETQYF. The CDR3 coding sequence is TGTGCCAGCAGCCCCGGAGTGCAAGAGACCCAGTACTTC.